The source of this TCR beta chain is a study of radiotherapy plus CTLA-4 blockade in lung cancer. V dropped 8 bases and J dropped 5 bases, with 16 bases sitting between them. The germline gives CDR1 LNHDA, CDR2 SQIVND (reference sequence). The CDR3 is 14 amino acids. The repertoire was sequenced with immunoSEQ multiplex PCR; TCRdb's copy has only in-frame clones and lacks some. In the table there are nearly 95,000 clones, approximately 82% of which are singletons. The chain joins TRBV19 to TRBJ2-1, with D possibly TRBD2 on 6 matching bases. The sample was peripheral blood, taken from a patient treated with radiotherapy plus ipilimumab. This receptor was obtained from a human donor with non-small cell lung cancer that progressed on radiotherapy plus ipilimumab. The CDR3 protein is CASGIGASDNEQFF. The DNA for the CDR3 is TGTGCCAGTGGGATAGGGGCTAGCGACAATGAGCAGTTCTTC.